This entry lists 30 T cell receptor beta chains sequenced from one sample in a study of T cell responses to AZD1222 COVID-19 vaccine. Measured with immunoSEQ multiplex PCR; TCRdb has only the in-frame clones, and not every one. This sample yields some 180,000 clones, of which over 85% are seen a single time; around 0.97% belongs to the top ten. This specimen consisted of peripheral blood, obtained 28 days after the second dose of the MenACWY control vaccine. The receptors shown here come from an adult who received the MenACWY meningococcal vaccine as a control.

This rearrangement joins TRBV25-1 to TRBJ1-6; no clear D gene. The V gene lost 0 bases and the J gene lost 0 bases, with 9 bases spanning the gap. Germline CDR1 MGHDK, CDR2 SYGVNS. CDR3 length: 17 amino acids. CDR3 region: CASSEYVGFSYNSPLHF. The DNA of the CDR3 is TGTGCCAGCAGTGAATATGTAGGGTTCTCCTATAATTCACCCCTCCACTTT.

The chain joins TRBV12-3 or TRBV12-4 to TRBJ2-5, with D perhaps TRBD1 (5 bases). Trimming removed 1 base at V and 9 bases at J, with 12 bases between. The CDR3 runs 13 residues. This chain's CDR3 is CASSLVQAEAQYF. The CDR3 DNA follows: TGTGCCAGCAGTTTAGTACAGGCTGAGGCCCAGTACTTC.

This chain uses TRBV7-2 with TRBJ1-5; TRBD1 aligns across 7 bases. The CDR3 has 14 amino acids. Losses at the gene ends were 5 bases for V and 3 bases for J; bases not matched to a gene: 4. Germline V gene sequence: CDR1 SGHTA, CDR2 FQGNSA. The CDR3 loop is CASSIGTVNQPQHF. Written as DNA, the CDR3 is TGTGCCAGCAGCATCGGGACAGTCAATCAGCCCCAGCATTTT. Combining the CDR3 with reference TRBV7-2 and TRBJ1-5 gives the whole variable domain GAGVSQSPSNKVTEKGKDVELRCDPISGHTALYWYRQSLGQGLEFLIYFQGNSAPDKSGLPSDRFSAERTGGSVSTLTIQRTQQEDSAVYLCASSIGTVNQPQHFGDGTRLSIL.

The chain employs TRBV6-5 and TRBJ1-4; D might be TRBD1 (5 bases). The germline V gene encodes CDR1 MNHEY and CDR2 SVGAGI. Trimming cost V 2 bases and J 3 bases, with 10 bases left between them. CDR3 length: 15 residues. This CDR3 is CASSYDSGPNEKLFF. The CDR3, as DNA: TGTGCCAGCAGTTACGATTCAGGGCCTAATGAAAAACTGTTTTTT.

The chain couples TRBV3-1 (or the pseudogene TRBV3-2) to TRBJ2-5; no clear D. The CDR3 contains 16 residues. Trimming took 3 bases from V and 4 from J, leaving 18 bases between them. Germline CDR1 reads LGHDT; CDR2 reads YNNKEL (reference sequence). The CDR3 protein is CASSQVAPDLSETQYF. The CDR3 bases are TGTGCCAGCAGCCAGGTGGCTCCAGACCTTTCAGAGACCCAGTACTTC.

The rearrangement uses TRBV29-1 and TRBJ1-1, with a possible D match to TRBD1 (5 bases). There are 10 residues in the CDR3. Between the trimmed V and J ends, which lost 7 bases and 9 bases, there was a span of 12 bases. Germline CDR1 SQVTM, CDR2 ANQGSEA. In DNA, the CDR3 is TGCAGCGCTGTAGGGGTTCAAGCTTTCTTT. This codes for CSAVGVQAFF.

The rearrangement joins TRBV27 to TRBJ2-1, with 11 bases fitting TRBD1. The CDR3 is made up of 15 amino acids. The V gene's germline CDR1 is MNHEY and CDR2 SMNVEV (reference sequence). After removal of 6 bases from V and 8 bases from J, the junction contained 9 bases not matched to a gene. The CDR3 sequence is CASRLGDRGSHEQFF. The CDR3 region has the DNA TGTGCCAGCAGATTAGGGGACAGGGGGTCGCATGAGCAGTTCTTC.

The chain couples TRBV6-2 or TRBV6-3 to TRBJ1-5; maybe TRBD1 (5 bases). The CDR3 loop spans 11 amino acids. V was pared by 5 bases and J by 9 bases, with 8 bases between. The germline CDR1 and CDR2 sequences are MNHEY and SVGEGT. The CDR3 reads CASSQGRPQHF. The CDR3 nucleotides are TGTGCCAGCAGTCAGGGCCGGCCCCAGCATTTT.

The chain combines TRBV5-1 with TRBJ1-1; D ambiguous. Germline V gives CDR1 SGHRS, CDR2 YFSETQ. CDR3 length: 13 amino acids. Between the trimmed V and J ends, which lost 5 bases and 6 bases, there was a span of 14 bases. The DNA for the CDR3 is TGCGCCAGCAGGACGGATGTCGTGGCTGAAGCTTTCTTT. The encoded protein is CASRTDVVAEAFF.

The chain couples TRBV18 to TRBJ2-3, with TRBD2 matching 9 bases. The V gene's germline CDR1 is KGHSH and CDR2 LQKENI. The ends lost 0 bases at V and 5 bases at J; junction bases unmatched: 9. This CDR3 is built from 17 residues. CDR3 DNA sequence: TGTGCCAGCTCACCACCGAGTACTAGCGGGCTCAAAGATACGCAGTATTTT. This encodes CASSPPSTSGLKDTQYF.

This clone appeared a few times. This CDR3 is CASSGEMNTEAFF. In DNA form, the CDR3 reads TGTGCCAGCTCTGGGGAGATGAACACTGAAGCTTTCTTT. The chain couples TRBV18 to TRBJ1-1; D call uncertain. The V gene's germline CDR1 is KGHSH and CDR2 LQKENI. The ends were cut back, 6 bases at V and 0 bases at J, with 8 bases in the middle. The CDR3 loop spans 13 amino acids.

J is TRBJ1-4 and V is TRBV2; D uncertain. The CDR3 has 12 amino acids. The germline gives CDR1 SNHLY, CDR2 FYNNEI. Deletions cut 0 bases from V and 12 bases from J, with 8 bases between. The CDR3 protein is CASSEAGEELFF. CDR3 in DNA: TGTGCCAGCAGTGAAGCGGGAGAGGAACTGTTTTTT.

The V call is TRBV6-5, the J call TRBJ2-7, with TRBD1 identical over 8 bases. V gave up 6 bases and J gave up 4 bases; unmatched junction bases: 8. This CDR3 region has 14 residues. Germline CDR1 MNHEY, CDR2 SVGAGI. CDR3 bases: TGTGCCAGCAGCTCCGGACAGGGCCGTTACGAGCAGTACTTC. This encodes CASSSGQGRYEQYF.

The chain uses TRBV2 and TRBJ2-5; D is perhaps TRBD2 (5 bases). Trimming left V 3 bases short and J 4 bases short, with 12 bases between. Germline V gene sequence: CDR1 SNHLY, CDR2 FYNNEI. The CDR3 is 14 residues long. The CDR3 is CASSDNLEAETQYF. CDR3 DNA sequence: TGTGCCAGCAGTGATAACTTGGAGGCAGAGACCCAGTACTTC. Filled out from reference TRBV2 and TRBJ2-5, the complete variable domain reads EPEVTQTPSHQVTQMGQEVILRCVPISNHLYFYWYRQILGQKVEFLVSFYNNEISEKSEIFDDQFSVERPDGSNFTLKIRSTKLEDSAMYFCASSDNLEAETQYFGPGTRLLVL.

V gene TRBV30 combines with J gene TRBJ2-5, with 8 bases matching TRBD2. The V gene's germline CDR1 is GTSNPN and CDR2 SVGIG (reference sequence). The length of the CDR3 is 13 residues. J gave up 9 bases and V 4 bases, and 10 bases lay outside the gene matches. CDR3 in DNA: TGTGCCTGGAAGGTAGCGGGGTCAGGGGCCCAGTACTTC. Translating it yields CAWKVAGSGAQYF.

This clone was found once. V is TRBV10-3 and J is TRBJ1-1; TRBD1 aligns across 12 bases. Germline loops: CDR1 ENHRY, CDR2 SYGVKD. This CDR3 region has 16 residues. The ends lost 3 bases at V and 4 bases at J; junction bases unmatched: 6. The chain's CDR3 is CAISDVPGQGATEAFF. The CDR3 DNA is TGTGCCATCAGTGACGTCCCGGGACAGGGGGCCACTGAAGCTTTCTTT.

The chain employs TRBV6-5 and TRBJ1-2, with 7 nucleotides matching TRBD1. Germline CDR1 reads MNHEY; CDR2 reads SVGAGI. The CDR3 length is 14 residues. J gave up 4 bases and V 6 bases, and 8 bases lay outside the gene matches. CDR3 loop: CASRPTGDPYGYTF. CDR3 DNA: TGTGCCAGCAGGCCTACAGGGGACCCCTATGGCTACACCTTC.

The chain uses TRBV6-4 and TRBJ1-2; 9 bases are shared with TRBD1. CDR1 and CDR2 from the germline V gene are MRHNA and SNTAGT. The trim removed 6 bases at V and 6 bases at J, leaving 2 bases unmatched. This CDR3 is 12 amino acids long. The CDR3 coding sequence is TGTGCCAGCAGAGACAGGGGGGATGGCTACACCTTC. Encoded protein: CASRDRGDGYTF.

The rearrangement links TRBV30 to TRBJ2-3; the match to TRBD1 covers 8 bases. Germline V gives CDR1 GTSNPN, CDR2 SVGIG (reference sequence). V gave up 0 bases and J gave up 2 bases; unmatched junction bases: 7. This CDR3 is 16 amino acids long. The CDR3 region is CAWSVLGTGSTDTQYF. DNA for the CDR3: TGTGCCTGGAGTGTACTCGGGACAGGATCCACAGATACGCAGTATTTT.

The chain recombines TRBV4-3 with TRBJ1-4; tentative D call: TRBD1 (6 bases). CDR3 size: 14 residues. Trimming took off 0 bases at V and 10 bases at J, with 12 bases between the two ends. Per germline, CDR1 LGHNA and CDR2 YSLEER. CDR3 in amino acids: CASSQDWGAGKLFF. The CDR3 bases are TGCGCCAGCAGCCAAGATTGGGGGGCTGGAAAACTGTTTTTT.

This chain joins TRBV7-8 and TRBJ1-4; D gene unclear. Trimming left V 5 bases short and J 5 bases short, with 9 bases between. This CDR3 is built from 13 residues. Germline V gives CDR1 SGHVS, CDR2 FQNEAQ. The CDR3 loop reads CASSPTRNEKLFF. CDR3 DNA: TGTGCCAGCAGCCCCACCAGGAATGAAAAACTGTTTTTT.

The gene calls are TRBV30 and TRBJ1-5; 7 bases match TRBD1. The germline CDR1 and CDR2 sequences are GTSNPN and SVGIG (reference sequence). V trimming: 3 bases; J trimming: 2 bases; junction bases outside the gene matches: 7. The CDR3 consists of 15 residues. The CDR3, as DNA: TGTGCCTGGAGGCTCAGGGGGTCGGGCAATCAGCCCCAGCATTTT. The encoded protein is CAWRLRGSGNQPQHF.

The chain has TRBV3-1 (or the pseudogene TRBV3-2) and TRBJ1-4; unclear D gene. From germline, CDR1 is LGHDT and CDR2 YNNKEL (reference sequence). The V and J ends lost 0 bases and 7 bases respectively, with 15 bases between them. The length of the CDR3 is 16 residues. The CDR3 protein is CASSQDVGLFSEKLFF. The CDR3 nucleotides read TGTGCCAGCAGCCAAGATGTGGGGTTATTCAGTGAAAAACTGTTTTTT.

The J gene is TRBJ1-2, the V gene TRBV18; D call uncertain. The germline V gene has CDR1 KGHSH and CDR2 LQKENI. Trimming removed 1 base at V and 4 bases at J, with 19 bases between. The CDR3 has 17 residues. This CDR3 is CASSPLASVELRYGYTF. CDR3 coding DNA: TGTGCCAGCTCACCACTGGCGTCAGTCGAACTACGCTATGGCTACACCTTC.

This rearrangement joins TRBV19 to TRBJ2-3; either TRBD1 or TRBD2 may fit D (5 bases each). V was pared by 6 bases and J by 6 bases, with 19 bases between. Germline V gene data show CDR1 as LNHDA and CDR2 as SQIVND (reference sequence). The CDR3 covers 15 residues. This chain's CDR3 is CASRTPGPSTDTQYF. CDR3 nucleotides: TGTGCCAGTAGGACCCCGGGACCTTCAACGGATACGCAGTATTTT.

The V call is TRBV7-9, the J call TRBJ2-7, with 8 bases that match TRBD2. The CDR3 extends over 15 amino acids. The V gene end was trimmed by 6 bases and the J gene end by 3 bases; junction bases not matched to a gene: 10. CDR1 and CDR2 from the germline V gene are SEHNR and FQNEAQ (reference sequence). The CDR3 nucleotides read TGTGCCAGCAGACCGATTAGCGGGGCCCTCTACGAGCAGTACTTC. Encoded protein: CASRPISGALYEQYF.

The chain recombines TRBV18 with TRBJ1-6, with D uncertain. The CDR3 is 15 residues long. The germline V and J ends were trimmed by 2 bases and 5 bases, with 10 bases remaining between them. Germline CDR1 is KGHSH and CDR2 is LQKENI. CDR3 in amino acids: CASSPDRTDNSPLHF. The CDR3 DNA follows: TGTGCCAGCTCACCAGACCGGACCGATAATTCACCCCTCCACTTT.

The V call is TRBV28, the J call TRBJ1-5, with D perhaps matching TRBD1 (6 bases). Deletions cut 5 bases from V and 4 bases from J, with 9 bases between. The CDR3 contains 13 residues. Germline CDR1 is MDHEN and CDR2 is SYDVKM. The CDR3 nucleotides are TGTGCCAGCAGTCTACAGGGAAATCAGCCCCAGCATTTT. This sequence encodes CASSLQGNQPQHF.

CDR3 coding DNA: TGTGCCAGCAGCCCGGGGCCGGGGGTCTACGAGCAGTACTTC. This encodes CASSPGPGVYEQYF. This chain uses TRBV13 with TRBJ2-7; tentative D call: TRBD2 (6 bases). Germline V gives CDR1 PRHDT, CDR2 FYEKMQ (reference sequence). V lost 5 bases to trimming and J lost 3 bases, with 14 bases between them. This CDR3 has 14 residues.

The V call is TRBV3-1 (or the pseudogene TRBV3-2), the J call TRBJ1-2; D call uncertain. Germline V lookup: CDR1 LGHDT, CDR2 YNNKEL (reference sequence). Trimming shortened V by 0 bases and J by 7 bases, and 12 bases separated the two germline ends. The CDR3 loop spans 14 amino acids. The CDR3 here is CASSQEPRTGGYTF. The CDR3 region has the DNA TGTGCCAGCAGCCAAGAACCGCGGACTGGTGGCTACACCTTC.